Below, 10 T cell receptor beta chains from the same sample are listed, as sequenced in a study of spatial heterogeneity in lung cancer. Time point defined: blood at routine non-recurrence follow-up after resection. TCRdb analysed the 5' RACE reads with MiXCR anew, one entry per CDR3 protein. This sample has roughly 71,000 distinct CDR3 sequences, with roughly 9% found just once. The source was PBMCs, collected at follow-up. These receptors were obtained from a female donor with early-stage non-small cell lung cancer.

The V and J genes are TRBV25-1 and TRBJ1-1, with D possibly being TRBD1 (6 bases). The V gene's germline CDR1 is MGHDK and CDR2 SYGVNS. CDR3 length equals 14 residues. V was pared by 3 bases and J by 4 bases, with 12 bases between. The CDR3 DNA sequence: TGTGCCAGCAGTGAGGGTAACAGGGCCACTGAAGCTTTCTTT. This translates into CASSEGNRATEAFF. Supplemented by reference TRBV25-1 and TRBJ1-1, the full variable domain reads EADIYQTPRYLVIGTGKKITLECSQTMGHDKMYWYQQDPGMELHLIHYSYGVNSTEKGDLSSESTVSRIRTEHFPLTLESARPSHTSQYLCASSEGNRATEAFFGQGTRLTVV.

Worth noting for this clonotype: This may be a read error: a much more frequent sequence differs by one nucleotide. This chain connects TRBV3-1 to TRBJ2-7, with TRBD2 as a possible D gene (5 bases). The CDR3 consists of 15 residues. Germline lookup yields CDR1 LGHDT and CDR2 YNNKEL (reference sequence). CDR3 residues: CANSLYEGAPYEQYF. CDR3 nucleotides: TGTGCCAACAGCCTTTACGAGGGAGCTCCCTACGAGCAGTACTTC.

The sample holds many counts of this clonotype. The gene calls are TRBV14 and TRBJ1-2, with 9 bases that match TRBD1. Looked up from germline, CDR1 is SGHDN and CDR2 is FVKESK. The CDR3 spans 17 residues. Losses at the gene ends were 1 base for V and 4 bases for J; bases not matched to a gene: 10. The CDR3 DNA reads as TGTGCCAGCAGCCAAGCCTTCCGACAGGGGGAGGGCTATGGCTACACCTTC. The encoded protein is CASSQAFRQGEGYGYTF.

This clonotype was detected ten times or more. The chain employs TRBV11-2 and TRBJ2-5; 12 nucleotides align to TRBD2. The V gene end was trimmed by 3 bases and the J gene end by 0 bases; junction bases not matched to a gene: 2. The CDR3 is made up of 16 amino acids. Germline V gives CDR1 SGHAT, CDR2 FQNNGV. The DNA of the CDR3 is TGTGCCAGCAGCTTCACTAGCGGGGGGTACCAAGAGACCCAGTACTTC. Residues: CASSFTSGGYQETQYF.

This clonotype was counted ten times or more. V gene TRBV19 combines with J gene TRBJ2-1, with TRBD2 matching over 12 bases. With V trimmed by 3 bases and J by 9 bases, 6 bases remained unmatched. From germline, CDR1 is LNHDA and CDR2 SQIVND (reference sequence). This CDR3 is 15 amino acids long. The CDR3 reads CASSIRLAGVAEQFF. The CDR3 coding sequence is TGTGCCAGTAGTATTAGACTAGCGGGAGTGGCTGAGCAGTTCTTC.

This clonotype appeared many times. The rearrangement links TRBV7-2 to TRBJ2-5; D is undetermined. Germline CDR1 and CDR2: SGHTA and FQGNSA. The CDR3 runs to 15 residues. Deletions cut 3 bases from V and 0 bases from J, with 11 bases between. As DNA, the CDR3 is TGTGCCAGCAGCTTGTTAGCCGCAAACCAAGAGACCCAGTACTTC. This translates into CASSLLAANQETQYF.

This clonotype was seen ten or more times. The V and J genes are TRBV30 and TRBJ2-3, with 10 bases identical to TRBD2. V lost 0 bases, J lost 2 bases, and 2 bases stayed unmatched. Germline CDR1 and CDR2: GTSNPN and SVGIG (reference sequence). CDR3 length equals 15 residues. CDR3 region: CAWSVLAGVTDTQYF. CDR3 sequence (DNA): TGTGCCTGGAGTGTCCTAGCGGGGGTCACAGATACGCAGTATTTT.

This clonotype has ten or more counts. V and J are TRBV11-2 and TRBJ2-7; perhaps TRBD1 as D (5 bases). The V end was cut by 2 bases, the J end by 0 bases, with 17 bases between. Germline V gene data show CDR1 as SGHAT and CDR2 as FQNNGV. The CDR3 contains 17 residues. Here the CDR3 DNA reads TGTGCCAGCAGCTTAATGCGCCGCAGGGTAGGCTCCTACGAGCAGTACTTC. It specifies CASSLMRRRVGSYEQYF.

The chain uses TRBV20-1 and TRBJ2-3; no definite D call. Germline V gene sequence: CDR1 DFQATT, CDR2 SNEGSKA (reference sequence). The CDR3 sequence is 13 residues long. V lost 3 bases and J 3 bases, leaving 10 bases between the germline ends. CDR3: CSASARGTDTQYF. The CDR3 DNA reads TGCAGTGCTAGCGCTCGTGGGACAGATACGCAGTATTTT.

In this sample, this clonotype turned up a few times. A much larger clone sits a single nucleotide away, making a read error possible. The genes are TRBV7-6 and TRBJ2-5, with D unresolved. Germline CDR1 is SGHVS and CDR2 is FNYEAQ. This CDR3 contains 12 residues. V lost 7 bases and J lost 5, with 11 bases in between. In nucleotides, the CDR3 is TGTGCCAGCAACTCTCTTGAGGAGACCCAGTACTTC. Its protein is CASNSLEETQYF.